Listed below are T cell receptor beta chains from one sample, sequenced in a study of cytomegalovirus exposure and HLA in healthy donors. Assay: immunoSEQ multiplex PCR; the TCRdb copy retains only in-frame clones and omits some. This sample has about 250,000 clones, with more than 85% found just once. Sequenced sample: PBMCs. These receptors all stem from a man aged 18-30 years in good health and CMV-seropositive. CDR3s include the opening cysteine and the closing phenylalanine or tryptophan.

CDR3	J	V
CASSYPQTHEQYF	TRBJ2-7	TRBV6-6
CASSDRVAGELFF	TRBJ2-2	TRBV9
CASSLSGSKAQPQHF	TRBJ1-5	TRBV28
CASKFGTDNTGELFF	TRBJ2-2	TRBV6-5
CASGTGRNEQYF	TRBJ2-7	TRBV28
CASSYPRQGGDYGYTF	TRBJ1-2	TRBV6-5
CASKNAAVDTEAFF	TRBJ1-1	TRBV5-1
CASSLLGFRNTGELFF	TRBJ2-2	TRBV7-3
CASSIGGDNEQFF	TRBJ2-1	TRBV19
CASSWGSETQYF	TRBJ2-5	TRBV5-6
CTSSKPDANTGELFF	TRBJ2-2	TRBV27
CASREPGQGVENYGYTF	TRBJ1-2	TRBV21-1
CASSRLAGVNEQFF	TRBJ2-1	TRBV5-8
CASSPVMSGRAGTGELFF	TRBJ2-2	TRBV27
CASSLLAVRTEETQYF	TRBJ2-5	TRBV5-6
CASSFRGQAGHEQFF	TRBJ2-1	TRBV11-3
CASSSNYEQYF	TRBJ2-7	TRBV6-6
CASSTLTGRIYGYTF	TRBJ1-2	TRBV6-1
CASSPNRFDRSQETQYF	TRBJ2-5	TRBV7-3
CASRSGGTSYEQYF	TRBJ2-7	TRBV28
CASSFRRDEAFF	TRBJ1-1	TRBV11-2
CASSMDDHNEQFF	TRBJ2-1	TRBV19
CASKVGYGYTF	TRBJ1-2	TRBV2
CASSAGTAGPQHF	TRBJ1-5	TRBV2
CASSSDRVSGNTIYF	TRBJ1-3	TRBV7-2
CASSSPAGLSTDTQYF	TRBJ2-3	TRBV5-1
CASSSDPSGANVLTF	TRBJ2-6	TRBV7-2
CASRDDTGGNEKLFF	TRBJ1-4	TRBV25-1
CASSFLGTNYGYTF	TRBJ1-2	TRBV7-2
CASSQVIGGGTDTQYF	TRBJ2-3	TRBV4-3
CASSINGISGANVLTF	TRBJ2-6	TRBV19
CASSPGLANNYEQYF	TRBJ2-7	TRBV5-1
CSVLEQGAFRELFF	TRBJ2-2	TRBV29-1
CASSSYTQDKNIQYF	TRBJ2-4	TRBV5-6
CASSLMGGGTGELFF	TRBJ2-2	TRBV11-3
CASSQEKGLVQYF	TRBJ2-7	TRBV4-3
CASSDRGPSKNIQYF	TRBJ2-4	TRBV2
CASSSPNREQETQYF	TRBJ2-5	TRBV7-9
CASSRPSRLTSGRDTQYF	TRBJ2-3	TRBV5-4
CAISESNRGYGYTF	TRBJ1-2	TRBV10-3
CASSTGTVPRGYTF	TRBJ1-2	TRBV6-1
CASSLQPSDTGELFF	TRBJ2-2	TRBV7-3
CASSVEGAQPQHF	TRBJ1-5	TRBV6-1
CASGGTGAEKLFF	TRBJ1-4	TRBV6-1
CAWSALRGSRQRNTGELFF	TRBJ2-2	TRBV30
CASSASQTYEQYF	TRBJ2-7	TRBV6-1
CASSSSPGTGTRQPQHF	TRBJ1-5	TRBV5-8
CASSLDWGEAFF	TRBJ1-1	TRBV7-2
CASSPLPGQGFHAQHF	TRBJ1-5	TRBV18
CASSERGILVAFF	TRBJ1-1	TRBV6-1
CASSRTTGSSPIF	TRBJ2-1	TRBV11-3
CASSTRSWSSYEQYF	TRBJ2-7	TRBV6-5
CASSVVGPGELFF	TRBJ2-2	TRBV9
CASSIGSLEGNEQFF	TRBJ2-1	TRBV19
CASSEVVKQFF	TRBJ2-1	TRBV2
CASSVEGQGNTGELFF	TRBJ2-2	TRBV5-1
CASSRYGQVQETQYF	TRBJ2-5	TRBV7-2
CASSLGLAGVSGNTQYF	TRBJ2-3	TRBV5-1